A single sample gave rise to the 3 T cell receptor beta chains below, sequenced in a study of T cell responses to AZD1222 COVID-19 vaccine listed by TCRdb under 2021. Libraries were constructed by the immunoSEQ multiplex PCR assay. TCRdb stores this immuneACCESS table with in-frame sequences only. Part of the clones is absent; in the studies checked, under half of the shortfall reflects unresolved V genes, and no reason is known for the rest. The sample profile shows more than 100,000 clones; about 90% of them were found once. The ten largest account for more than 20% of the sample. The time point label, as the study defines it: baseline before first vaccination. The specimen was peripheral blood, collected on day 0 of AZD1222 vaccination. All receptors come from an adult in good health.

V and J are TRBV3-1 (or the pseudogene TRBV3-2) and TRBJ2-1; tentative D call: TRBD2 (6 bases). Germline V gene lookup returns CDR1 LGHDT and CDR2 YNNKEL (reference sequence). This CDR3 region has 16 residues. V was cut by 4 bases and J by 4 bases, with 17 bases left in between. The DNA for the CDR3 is TGTGCCAGCAGCCCAGGAGCGGGTGACTTTTACAATGAGCAGTTCTTC. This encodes CASSPGAGDFYNEQFF.

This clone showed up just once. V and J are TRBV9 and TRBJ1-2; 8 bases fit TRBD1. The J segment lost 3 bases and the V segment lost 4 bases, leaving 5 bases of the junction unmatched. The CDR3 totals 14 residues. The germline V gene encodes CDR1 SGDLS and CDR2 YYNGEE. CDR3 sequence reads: CASSSQQGDYGYTF. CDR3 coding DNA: TGTGCCAGCAGCTCCCAACAGGGGGACTATGGCTACACCTTC.

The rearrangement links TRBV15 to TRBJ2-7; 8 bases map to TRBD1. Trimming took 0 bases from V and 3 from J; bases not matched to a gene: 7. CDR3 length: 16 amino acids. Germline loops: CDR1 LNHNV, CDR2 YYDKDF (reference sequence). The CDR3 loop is CATSRDTSGGGYEQYF. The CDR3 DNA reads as TGTGCCACCAGCAGAGATACATCAGGGGGCGGCTACGAGCAGTACTTC.